This is a list of T cell receptor beta chains from one sample in a study of blood T cell repertoires in COVID-19. The protocol was immunoSEQ multiplex PCR, while the TCRdb copy is restricted to in-frame clones and leaves out a portion. The sample has 200,000 to 250,000 clones; around 87% are singletons. The source material was peripheral blood. These receptors all stem from a woman in her fifties or sixties with COVID-19, enrolled during active disease. CDR3s include the opening cysteine and the closing phenylalanine or tryptophan. Fields, in order: V gene, D gene, J gene, CDR3 length, clone size, CDR3 protein, CDR3 DNA. A D gene is named only where the DNA matches it firmly. Size values are once, few and many counts, or a class for expanded clones, and some rows have none.

V gene: TRBV29-1; D gene: -; J gene: TRBJ1-1; CDR3 length: 12; clone size: -; CDR3 protein: CSAQVTTTEAFF; CDR3 DNA: TGCAGCGCACAGGTTACGACCACTGAAGCTTTCTTT
V gene: TRBV5-1; D gene: TRBD2; J gene: TRBJ2-1; CDR3 length: 18; clone size: -; CDR3 protein: CASSSNKDGGRFRNEQFF; CDR3 DNA: TGCGCCAGCAGCTCAAACAAGGACGGGGGGAGATTTAGGAATGAGCAGTTCTTC
V gene: TRBV19; D gene: TRBD1; J gene: TRBJ1-1; CDR3 length: 15; clone size: -; CDR3 protein: CASSSNTGGNTEAFF; CDR3 DNA: TGTGCCAGTAGCTCCAATACAGGGGGGAACACTGAAGCTTTCTTT
V gene: TRBV6-5; D gene: -; J gene: TRBJ2-1; CDR3 length: 13; clone size: -; CDR3 protein: CASLDRLYNEQFF; CDR3 DNA: TGTGCCAGCCTGGACAGACTATACAATGAGCAGTTCTTC
V gene: TRBV3-1/TRBV3-2; D gene: -; J gene: TRBJ2-1; CDR3 length: 16; clone size: -; CDR3 protein: CASSQEGQGFDNEQFF; CDR3 DNA: TGTGCCAGCAGCCAAGAAGGGCAGGGGTTCGACAATGAGCAGTTCTTC
V gene: TRBV7-2; D gene: -; J gene: TRBJ2-5; CDR3 length: 14; clone size: -; CDR3 protein: CASRFDSPLETQYF; CDR3 DNA: TGTGCCAGCAGATTCGACTCTCCTCTAGAGACCCAGTACTTC
V gene: TRBV19; D gene: -; J gene: TRBJ2-7; CDR3 length: 15; clone size: -; CDR3 protein: CATSTTGGVAYEQYF; CDR3 DNA: TGTGCCACCTCAACTACAGGGGGGGTTGCCTACGAGCAGTACTTC
V gene: TRBV5-1; D gene: TRBD1; J gene: TRBJ1-1; CDR3 length: 15; clone size: -; CDR3 protein: CASSFTGAMNTEAFF; CDR3 DNA: TGCGCCAGCAGCTTTACAGGGGCCATGAACACTGAAGCTTTCTTT
V gene: TRBV6-4; D gene: -; J gene: TRBJ2-5; CDR3 length: 13; clone size: once; CDR3 protein: CASSATGIETQYF; CDR3 DNA: TGTGCCAGCAGTGCCACAGGGATAGAGACCCAGTACTTC
V gene: TRBV6-1; D gene: -; J gene: TRBJ1-6; CDR3 length: 13; clone size: -; CDR3 protein: CASSEKPGSPLHF; CDR3 DNA: TGTGCCAGCAGTGAAAAGCCGGGATCACCCCTCCACTTT
V gene: TRBV3-1/TRBV3-2; D gene: TRBD1; J gene: TRBJ1-2; CDR3 length: 16; clone size: -; CDR3 protein: CASSQGVQGAAYGYTF; CDR3 DNA: TGTGCCAGCAGCCAAGGGGTCCAGGGGGCTGCCTATGGCTACACCTTC
V gene: TRBV5-6; D gene: -; J gene: TRBJ1-4; CDR3 length: 15; clone size: -; CDR3 protein: CASSSQGTTNEKLFF; CDR3 DNA: TGTGCCAGCAGCTCCCAGGGTACAACTAATGAAAAACTGTTTTTT
V gene: TRBV3-1/TRBV3-2; D gene: -; J gene: TRBJ2-7; CDR3 length: 15; clone size: -; CDR3 protein: CASSQDAGGFYEQYF; CDR3 DNA: TGTGCCAGCAGCCAAGATGCCGGGGGATTCTACGAGCAGTACTTC
V gene: TRBV19; D gene: -; J gene: TRBJ1-2; CDR3 length: 13; clone size: few; CDR3 protein: CASSRGANYGYTF; CDR3 DNA: TGTGCCAGTAGTAGGGGAGCTAACTATGGCTACACCTTC
V gene: TRBV27; D gene: TRBD1; J gene: TRBJ2-3; CDR3 length: 13; clone size: -; CDR3 protein: CASRQQGVDTQYF; CDR3 DNA: TGTGCCAGCAGACAACAGGGGGTAGATACGCAGTATTTT
V gene: TRBV5-4; D gene: TRBD2; J gene: TRBJ2-2; CDR3 length: 16; clone size: few; CDR3 protein: CASSRIAGGNTGELFF; CDR3 DNA: TGTGCCAGCAGCCGTATAGCGGGGGGGAACACCGGGGAGCTGTTTTTT
V gene: TRBV19; D gene: -; J gene: TRBJ2-5; CDR3 length: 12; clone size: -; CDR3 protein: CASSIAGETQYF; CDR3 DNA: TGTGCCAGTAGTATAGCAGGAGAGACCCAGTACTTC
V gene: TRBV9; D gene: -; J gene: TRBJ2-3; CDR3 length: 15; clone size: once; CDR3 protein: CASSVGASSTDTQYF; CDR3 DNA: TGTGCCAGCAGCGTAGGGGCTTCGAGCACAGATACGCAGTATTTT
V gene: TRBV6-4; D gene: TRBD2; J gene: TRBJ2-1; CDR3 length: 17; clone size: -; CDR3 protein: CASSRTSGGINYNEQFF; CDR3 DNA: TGTGCCAGCAGTCGGACTAGCGGGGGGATCAACTACAATGAGCAGTTCTTC
V gene: TRBV20-1; D gene: -; J gene: TRBJ1-2; CDR3 length: 13; clone size: -; CDR3 protein: CSASPRGIYGYTF; CDR3 DNA: TGCAGTGCTAGTCCCCGCGGGATTTATGGCTACACCTTC
V gene: TRBV5-1; D gene: TRBD1; J gene: TRBJ1-3; CDR3 length: 15; clone size: few; CDR3 protein: CASSIQQGDGHTIYF; CDR3 DNA: TGCGCCAGCAGCATACAACAGGGGGACGGACACACCATATATTTT
V gene: TRBV5-5; D gene: TRBD1; J gene: TRBJ2-7; CDR3 length: 15; clone size: -; CDR3 protein: CASRLTDRGSYEQYF; CDR3 DNA: TGTGCCAGCAGACTGACTGACAGGGGCTCCTACGAGCAGTACTTC
V gene: TRBV2; D gene: -; J gene: TRBJ1-5; CDR3 length: 13; clone size: -; CDR3 protein: CASSPDTNQPQHF; CDR3 DNA: TGTGCCAGCAGCCCTGACACAAATCAGCCCCAGCATTTT
V gene: TRBV24-1; D gene: TRBD2; J gene: TRBJ2-1; CDR3 length: 20; clone size: -; CDR3 protein: CATSDSRSGGPFFFYNEQFF; CDR3 DNA: TGTGCCACCAGTGACTCACGTAGCGGGGGGCCCTTTTTCTTTTACAATGAGCAGTTCTTC
V gene: TRBV6-5; D gene: TRBD1; J gene: TRBJ1-5; CDR3 length: 15; clone size: -; CDR3 protein: CASSLGGQVYQPQHF; CDR3 DNA: TGTGCCAGCAGTTTAGGGGGCCAAGTTTATCAGCCCCAGCATTTT
V gene: TRBV10-2; D gene: -; J gene: TRBJ1-2; CDR3 length: 13; clone size: -; CDR3 protein: CASSLGEAGGYTF; CDR3 DNA: TGCGCCAGCAGTCTCGGGGAGGCTGGCGGCTACACCTTC
V gene: TRBV20-1; D gene: -; J gene: TRBJ2-1; CDR3 length: 19; clone size: -; CDR3 protein: CSASVSLLGETGWKNEQFF; CDR3 DNA: TGCAGTGCTAGTGTTTCCCTTCTCGGAGAAACAGGGTGGAAGAATGAGCAGTTCTTC
V gene: TRBV7-8; D gene: TRBD1; J gene: TRBJ1-2; CDR3 length: 14; clone size: -; CDR3 protein: CASALGTGQIGYTF; CDR3 DNA: TGTGCCAGCGCTCTGGGGACAGGCCAAATAGGCTACACCTTC
V gene: TRBV3-1/TRBV3-2; D gene: -; J gene: TRBJ1-2; CDR3 length: 14; clone size: -; CDR3 protein: CASSQERGLDGYTF; CDR3 DNA: TGTGCCAGCAGCCAAGAAAGGGGCTTGGATGGCTACACCTTC
V gene: TRBV19; D gene: TRBD2; J gene: TRBJ2-1; CDR3 length: 18; clone size: -; CDR3 protein: CASSIEALSGRILNEQFF; CDR3 DNA: TGTGCCAGTAGTATAGAAGCCTTGAGCGGGAGGATACTTAATGAGCAGTTCTTC
V gene: TRBV6-1; D gene: -; J gene: TRBJ2-3; CDR3 length: 15; clone size: -; CDR3 protein: CASSEAARGTDTQYF; CDR3 DNA: TGTGCCAGCAGTGAAGCGGCCCGGGGCACAGATACGCAGTATTTT
V gene: TRBV11-2; D gene: -; J gene: TRBJ1-3; CDR3 length: 16; clone size: -; CDR3 protein: CASSALGARGGNTIYF; CDR3 DNA: TGTGCCAGCAGCGCCCTTGGGGCCAGGGGTGGAAACACCATATATTTT
V gene: TRBV6-5; D gene: -; J gene: TRBJ1-4; CDR3 length: 13; clone size: -; CDR3 protein: CATARVWEEKLFF; CDR3 DNA: TGTGCCACTGCCCGGGTTTGGGAGGAAAAACTGTTTTTT
V gene: TRBV7-9; D gene: -; J gene: TRBJ1-2; CDR3 length: 14; clone size: -; CDR3 protein: CASSLGAGYYGYTF; CDR3 DNA: TGTGCCAGCAGCTTAGGCGCAGGGTACTATGGCTACACCTTC
V gene: TRBV12-5; D gene: TRBD1; J gene: TRBJ1-1; CDR3 length: 17; clone size: -; CDR3 protein: CASAPGQGGGGNTEAFF; CDR3 DNA: TGTGCTAGTGCCCCCGGACAGGGGGGGGGAGGAAACACTGAAGCTTTCTTT
V gene: TRBV19; D gene: TRBD1; J gene: TRBJ1-1; CDR3 length: 17; clone size: few; CDR3 protein: CASYYWDSQRGNTEAFF; CDR3 DNA: TGTGCCAGTTATTACTGGGACAGCCAGAGAGGGAACACTGAAGCTTTCTTT
V gene: TRBV5-5; D gene: TRBD1; J gene: TRBJ1-4; CDR3 length: 15; clone size: -; CDR3 protein: CASSYRQGSYEKLFF; CDR3 DNA: TGTGCCAGCAGCTACAGACAGGGGAGTTATGAAAAACTGTTTTTT
V gene: TRBV18; D gene: -; J gene: TRBJ2-7; CDR3 length: 12; clone size: -; CDR3 protein: CASSPAAREQYF; CDR3 DNA: TGTGCCAGCTCACCTGCGGCAAGGGAGCAGTACTTC
V gene: TRBV7-2; D gene: -; J gene: TRBJ1-1; CDR3 length: 13; clone size: -; CDR3 protein: CASSPMRTAEAFF; CDR3 DNA: TGTGCCAGCAGCCCCATGCGAACAGCTGAAGCTTTCTTT
V gene: TRBV2; D gene: -; J gene: TRBJ1-4; CDR3 length: 15; clone size: -; CDR3 protein: CASSGQTGLREKLFF; CDR3 DNA: TGTGCCAGCAGTGGGCAAACGGGACTGCGCGAAAAACTGTTTTTT
V gene: TRBV10-3; D gene: -; J gene: TRBJ2-3; CDR3 length: 12; clone size: -; CDR3 protein: CAISPTTDTQYF; CDR3 DNA: TGTGCCATCAGTCCCACTACAGATACGCAGTATTTT
V gene: TRBV5-1; D gene: TRBD2; J gene: TRBJ2-5; CDR3 length: 14; clone size: -; CDR3 protein: CASSQSGLEETQYF; CDR3 DNA: TGCGCCAGCAGCCAGTCGGGACTAGAGGAGACCCAGTACTTC
V gene: TRBV28; D gene: TRBD1; J gene: TRBJ1-5; CDR3 length: 17; clone size: -; CDR3 protein: CASSSFDRVTLHQPQHF; CDR3 DNA: TGTGCCAGCAGTTCGTTTGACAGGGTAACTTTACATCAGCCCCAGCATTTT
V gene: TRBV5-1; D gene: -; J gene: TRBJ1-3; CDR3 length: 17; clone size: -; CDR3 protein: CASSLGLTGRSGNTIYF; CDR3 DNA: TGCGCCAGCAGCTTGGGTTTAACAGGGCGCTCTGGAAACACCATATATTTT
V gene: TRBV27; D gene: TRBD1; J gene: TRBJ1-5; CDR3 length: 14; clone size: -; CDR3 protein: CASSPQGAEEPQHF; CDR3 DNA: TGTGCCAGCAGTCCGCAGGGGGCTGAAGAGCCCCAGCATTTT
V gene: TRBV30; D gene: TRBD1; J gene: TRBJ2-2; CDR3 length: 14; clone size: -; CDR3 protein: CAWRDRETTGELFF; CDR3 DNA: TGTGCCTGGAGGGACAGGGAAACCACCGGGGAGCTGTTTTTT
V gene: TRBV19; D gene: TRBD2; J gene: TRBJ2-3; CDR3 length: 14; clone size: -; CDR3 protein: CASSYPGRGDTQYF; CDR3 DNA: TGTGCCAGTAGTTATCCGGGGAGGGGAGATACGCAGTATTTT
V gene: TRBV5-1; D gene: -; J gene: TRBJ1-2; CDR3 length: 13; clone size: -; CDR3 protein: CASSARGEGGYTF; CDR3 DNA: TGCGCCAGCAGTGCCCGGGGGGAGGGCGGCTACACCTTC
V gene: TRBV6-2/TRBV6-3; D gene: TRBD1; J gene: TRBJ2-7; CDR3 length: 15; clone size: -; CDR3 protein: CASSYEGRGRHEQYF; CDR3 DNA: TGTGCCAGCAGTTACGAGGGCAGGGGGCGGCACGAGCAGTACTTC
V gene: TRBV10-3; D gene: -; J gene: TRBJ1-3; CDR3 length: 15; clone size: -; CDR3 protein: CAITWEGLSGNTIYF; CDR3 DNA: TGTGCCATCACATGGGAGGGTCTTAGTGGAAACACCATATATTTT
V gene: TRBV10-3; D gene: -; J gene: TRBJ2-1; CDR3 length: 14; clone size: -; CDR3 protein: CAIRGGDSYNEQFF; CDR3 DNA: TGTGCCATCAGAGGGGGGGACTCCTACAATGAGCAGTTCTTC
V gene: TRBV24-1; D gene: TRBD2; J gene: TRBJ2-2; CDR3 length: 17; clone size: -; CDR3 protein: CATSDPTGLAHTGELFF; CDR3 DNA: TGTGCCACCAGTGATCCTACGGGACTAGCGCACACCGGGGAGCTGTTTTTT
V gene: TRBV19; D gene: TRBD1; J gene: TRBJ1-2; CDR3 length: 15; clone size: -; CDR3 protein: CASIRQGATDYGYTF; CDR3 DNA: TGTGCCAGTATACGACAGGGGGCTACGGACTATGGCTACACCTTC
V gene: TRBV4-1; D gene: -; J gene: TRBJ1-2; CDR3 length: 16; clone size: once; CDR3 protein: CASSQDSRYGWRGYTF; CDR3 DNA: TGCGCCAGCAGCCAAGATTCGAGGTATGGATGGAGGGGCTACACCTTC
V gene: TRBV6-5; D gene: -; J gene: TRBJ2-6; CDR3 length: 15; clone size: -; CDR3 protein: CASSLGAAGANVLTF; CDR3 DNA: TGTGCCAGCAGTCTAGGGGCGGCTGGGGCCAACGTCCTGACTTTC
V gene: TRBV7-3; D gene: -; J gene: TRBJ1-2; CDR3 length: 13; clone size: once; CDR3 protein: CASSYGGDYGYTF; CDR3 DNA: TGTGCCAGCAGCTATGGAGGGGACTATGGCTACACCTTC
V gene: TRBV27; D gene: -; J gene: TRBJ1-2; CDR3 length: 14; clone size: -; CDR3 protein: CASSSPGRANGYTF; CDR3 DNA: TGTGCCAGCAGTTCCCCGGGAAGGGCGAATGGCTACACCTTC
V gene: TRBV7-2; D gene: -; J gene: TRBJ1-3; CDR3 length: 15; clone size: -; CDR3 protein: CASSLRSSSGNTIYF; CDR3 DNA: TGTGCCAGCAGCCTCAGGTCTTCCTCTGGAAACACCATATATTTT